This T cell receptor beta chain was profiled in a study of cytomegalovirus exposure and HLA in healthy donors. Study-wide points: Some highly shared sequence variants likely arose as a pipeline artifact. In vitro testing confirmed a few CMV-associated chains as specific for CMV antigens. The productive fraction for most TCR beta V segments was about 90% or about 30% in an earlier analysis.

The germline gives CDR1 SQVTM, CDR2 ANQGSEA. This CDR3 spans 12 amino acids. Trimming took off 4 bases at V and 3 bases at J, with 9 bases between the two ends. Concerning this clone itself: Its antigen is currently unknown.

The PCR was carried out with 60 Vbeta primers and 13 Jbeta primers. Clones were read by immunoSEQ multiplex PCR, and TCRdb kept only the in-frame ones, dropping some. The repertoire includes 55,000 to 65,000 clones, 65% to 90% of them detected once, and around 10% sits in the top ten. The sequence was obtained from a female donor in good health and CMV-seronegative. Input material: PBMCs. The V call is TRBV29-1, the J call TRBJ1-1; the D gene is possibly TRBD1 (5 bases). The CDR3 loop is CSVVVGDTEAFF. CDR3 bases: TGCAGCGTTGTGGTAGGGGACACTGAAGCTTTCTTT.